Shown below are 23 T cell receptor beta chains from a single sample sequenced in a study of cytomegalovirus exposure and HLA in healthy donors. In the PCR, 60 Vbeta and 13 Jbeta primers were used. This table comes from immunoSEQ multiplex PCR, and its TCRdb copy is limited to in-frame clones, with some not included. The sample lists approximately 110,000 clones; around 77% were seen once. The sample comprised PBMCs. The receptors derive from a woman between 40 and 50 years old in good health and CMV-seropositive.

The genes are TRBV30 and TRBJ1-2; no reliable D call. V was pared by 6 bases and J by 7 bases, with 6 bases between. The CDR3 runs to 9 residues. Germline V gene sequence: CDR1 GTSNPN, CDR2 SVGIG (reference sequence). CDR3 bases: TGTGCCTGCGGGGTTGGCTACACCTTC. This codes for CACGVGYTF.

In this sample, this clone turned up a few times. The chain uses TRBV6-1 and TRBJ1-5, with D possibly matching TRBD1 (5 bases). The ends were cut back, 2 bases at V and 6 bases at J, with 11 bases in the middle. Germline V lookup: CDR1 MNHNS, CDR2 SASEGT. This CDR3 is built from 14 residues. The CDR3 reads CASSELGQGQPQHF. The CDR3, as DNA: TGTGCCAGCAGTGAACTGGGGCAGGGTCAGCCCCAGCATTTT.

This chain links TRBV15 with TRBJ2-1; 9 positions agree with TRBD2. This CDR3 contains 14 residues. Looked up from germline, CDR1 is LNHNV and CDR2 is YYDKDF (reference sequence). V was pared by 0 bases and J by 8 bases, with 2 bases of the junction left unmatched. This CDR3 reads CATSREREGHEQFF. The CDR3 DNA is TGTGCCACCAGCAGAGAGCGGGAGGGCCATGAGCAGTTCTTC.

The chain carries TRBV5-6 and TRBJ2-3; 7 bases are a match to TRBD2. The V gene's germline CDR1 is SGHDT and CDR2 YYEEEE. J was trimmed by 2 bases and V by 0 bases; bases with no gene match: 3. This CDR3 region has 15 residues. CDR3 sequence (DNA): TGTGCCAGCAGCTTGGGGGACTATGACACAGATACGCAGTATTTT. It is translated as CASSLGDYDTDTQYF.

The chain recombines TRBV5-1 with TRBJ1-6; D is unresolved. Trimming pared 3 bases from V and 5 bases from J, leaving 12 bases between. CDR1 and CDR2 (germline): SGHRS, YFSETQ. The CDR3 totals 15 residues. The CDR3 loop reads CASSWAEGNNSPLHF. In DNA form, the CDR3 reads TGCGCCAGCAGCTGGGCAGAAGGCAATAATTCACCCCTCCACTTT.

V is TRBV5-1 and J is TRBJ2-7; D is ambiguous. This CDR3 region has 12 residues. Trimming pared 3 bases from V and 0 bases from J, leaving 4 bases between. Germline V gives CDR1 SGHRS, CDR2 YFSETQ. Here the CDR3 DNA reads TGCGCCAGCAGCTACGGCTCCTACGAGCAGTACTTC. It is translated as CASSYGSYEQYF.

This clone was detected a few times. The V and J genes are TRBV19 and TRBJ2-1; D may be TRBD2 (6 bases). This CDR3 spans 15 amino acids. Trimming removed 5 bases at V and 5 bases at J, with 16 bases between. The germline V gene encodes CDR1 LNHDA and CDR2 SQIVND (reference sequence). CDR3 coding DNA: TGTGCCAGTAGTTCGTCGGAGGGAGGTCACAATGAGCAGTTCTTC. The encoded protein is CASSSSEGGHNEQFF.

The chain couples TRBV6-1 to TRBJ2-2, with a possible D match to TRBD2 (6 bases). CDR3 size: 13 residues. V was cut by 6 bases and J by 2 bases, with 7 bases left in between. The germline V gene encodes CDR1 MNHNS and CDR2 SASEGT. For the CDR3, the DNA is TGTGCCAGCAGCGGGACTAACACCGGGGAGCTGTTTTTT. This gives the protein CASSGTNTGELFF.

The V and J genes are TRBV7-3 and TRBJ1-1, with D tentatively TRBD1 (6 bases). CDR3 length: 15 amino acids. CDR1 SGHTA and CDR2 FQGTGA come from the germline V gene. V lost 3 bases, J lost 1 base, and 12 bases lay in between. The DNA for the CDR3 is TGTGCCAGCAGCTTCCAAGGGGGTAGGAACACTGAAGCTTTCTTT. This sequence encodes CASSFQGGRNTEAFF.

The chain couples TRBV6-1 to TRBJ2-5; a weak D match, TRBD2 (7 bases). Germline assignment: CDR1 MNHNS and CDR2 SASEGT. V was pared by 6 bases and J by 5 bases, with 13 bases between. CDR3 size: 13 residues. The CDR3 protein is CASRLEGGETQYF. In nucleotides, the CDR3 is TGTGCCAGCAGGCTAGAGGGGGGGGAGACCCAGTACTTC.

V and J are TRBV28 and TRBJ1-1; a weak D match, TRBD1 (5 bases). Germline lookup yields CDR1 MDHEN and CDR2 SYDVKM. This CDR3 region has 14 residues. With 7 bases removed from V and 0 bases from J, the gap between germline ends came to 12 bases. The CDR3, as DNA: TGTGCCAGCAAGGGGTCCGTCATGAACACTGAAGCTTTCTTT. Residues: CASKGSVMNTEAFF.

This clone was seen once. The rearrangement uses TRBV7-3 and TRBJ2-5, with a weak D call TRBD1 (7 bases). Trimming cost V 3 bases and J 7 bases, with 12 bases left between them. Germline V gene data show CDR1 as SGHTA and CDR2 as FQGTGA. The CDR3 totals 13 residues. CDR3 nucleotide sequence: TGTGCCAGCAGCTTGACAGGGCGGGGGACCCAGTACTTC. It is translated as CASSLTGRGTQYF.

V usage is TRBV5-1 and J usage is TRBJ1-3, with D uncertain. Trimming pared 4 bases from V and 2 bases from J, leaving 13 bases between. The CDR3 extends over 15 amino acids. Per germline, CDR1 SGHRS and CDR2 YFSETQ. The CDR3 DNA follows: TGCGCCAGCAGCCCAAGGACGGGAACTGGAAACACCATATATTTT. It codes for CASSPRTGTGNTIYF.

The rearrangement joins TRBV5-1 to TRBJ2-3; D gene ambiguous. The V gene lost 0 bases and the J gene lost 3 bases, with 2 bases spanning the gap. The germline CDR1 and CDR2 sequences are SGHRS and YFSETQ. The CDR3 has 12 residues. For the CDR3, the DNA is TGCGCCAGCAGCTTGGTAACAGATACGCAGTATTTT. Translating it yields CASSLVTDTQYF.

The chain links TRBV5-1 to TRBJ2-1; 8 positions match TRBD2. The CDR3 is 15 residues long. The germline V gene encodes CDR1 SGHRS and CDR2 YFSETQ. Trimming removed 0 bases from V and 5 bases from J; junction bases left unmatched: 4. DNA of the CDR3: TGCGCCAGCAGCTTGGGGGCGGGAGGCCACAATGAGCAGTTCTTC. Translating it yields CASSLGAGGHNEQFF. Full variable domain (remainder filled in from reference TRBV5-1 and TRBJ2-1): KAGVTQTPRYLIKTRGQQVTLSCSPISGHRSVSWYQQTPGQGLQFLFEYFSETQRNKGNFPGRFSGRQFSNSRSEMNVSTLELGDSALYLCASSLGAGGHNEQFFGPGTRLTVL.

V usage is TRBV19 and J usage is TRBJ2-7, with 11 bases matching TRBD2. The ends lost 3 bases at V and 4 bases at J; junction bases unmatched: 2. CDR1 LNHDA and CDR2 SQIVND come from the germline V gene (reference sequence). The CDR3 spans 14 residues. This CDR3 reads CASSILAGGYEQYF. The CDR3 DNA is TGTGCCAGTAGTATTCTAGCGGGAGGATACGAGCAGTACTTC.

This chain connects TRBV5-1 to TRBJ2-5; D call uncertain. The V end lost 10 bases, the J end lost 9 bases, and 10 bases lay between the germline ends. In germline, CDR1 is SGHRS, CDR2 YFSETQ. There are 9 residues in the CDR3. The chain's CDR3 is CAPLGAQYF. The DNA of the CDR3 is TGCGCCCCCCTTGGAGCCCAGTACTTC.

The chain joins TRBV27 to TRBJ2-3; possible D gene TRBD1, 6 bases. There are 15 residues in the CDR3. Trimming shortened V by 2 bases and J by 3 bases, and 12 bases separated the two germline ends. Germline-derived CDR1 and CDR2 are MNHEY and SMNVEV (reference sequence). CDR3 coding DNA: TGTGCCAGCAGTTTAAGACAGAGGGGGACAGATACGCAGTATTTT. Translating gives CASSLRQRGTDTQYF.

The genes are TRBV14 and TRBJ2-1, with a weak D call TRBD1 (7 bases). The CDR3 is 14 amino acids. V was pared by 10 bases and J by 7 bases, with 20 bases between. CDR1 is SGHDN, CDR2 FVKESK, per germline. This CDR3 reads CATTGDFQFNEQFF. DNA of the CDR3: TGTGCCACCACAGGGGACTTTCAATTTAATGAGCAGTTCTTC. Complete variable domain (other parts from reference TRBV14 and TRBJ2-1): EAGVTQFPSHSVIEKGQTVTLRCDPISGHDNLYWYRRVMGKEIKFLLHFVKESKQDESGMPNNRFLAERTGGTYSTLKVQPAELEDSGVYFCATTGDFQFNEQFFGPGTRLTVL.

The V gene is TRBV5-3, the J gene TRBJ2-1; D call uncertain. TRBV5-3 is an open reading frame whose function is uncertain. Trimming took 0 bases from V and 5 from J, leaving 6 bases between them. The CDR3 sequence is 13 residues long. As DNA, the CDR3 is TGTGCCAGAAGCTTGGGAGGCGACAATGAGCAGTTCTTC. It codes for CARSLGGDNEQFF.

This clone was observed a few times. V and J are TRBV14 and TRBJ2-5; 12 nucleotides agree with TRBD2. Germline V CDR1 and CDR2: SGHDN, FVKESK. J gave up 4 bases and V 5 bases, and 8 bases lay outside the gene matches. This CDR3 spans 16 amino acids. The CDR3 DNA reads as TGTGCCAGCAGCGGACCTCGGACTAGCGGGACAGAGACCCAGTACTTC. Translated: CASSGPRTSGTETQYF.

This sequence joins TRBV6-4 and TRBJ1-2; maybe TRBD1 (5 bases). Trimming pared 2 bases from V and 6 bases from J, leaving 13 bases between. This CDR3 is 14 amino acids long. Germline V gene data show CDR1 as MRHNA and CDR2 as SNTAGT. As DNA, the CDR3 is TGTGCCAGCAGTGACGGGACTGACTCGGATGGCTACACCTTC. Protein: CASSDGTDSDGYTF.

This clone appeared a few times. The CDR3 reads CASSSYREGQLNTEAFF. The DNA for the CDR3 is TGTGCCAGCAGCTCCTACAGGGAGGGGCAGTTGAACACTGAAGCTTTCTTT. The rearrangement uses TRBV5-4 and TRBJ1-1, with D possibly being TRBD1 (6 bases). The germline CDR1 and CDR2 sequences are SGHNT and YYREEE (reference sequence). The CDR3 is made up of 17 amino acids. V lost 3 bases and J lost 0, with 18 bases in between.